This T cell receptor beta chain was captured by sequencing in a study of T cell repertoires in cytomegalovirus infection. As for the study in general: The study used recently identified HLA-C-restricted and well-studied HLA-B-restricted CMV epitopes. Public TCR beta signatures provided an indication of both CMV infection and a matching HLA type. Regarding the study as a whole: Of the TCR beta families, the public ones yielded a cumulative frequency that identified carriers of CMV plus the relevant HLA.

Trimming left V 0 bases short and J 5 bases short, with 5 bases between. The CDR3 sequence is 12 residues long. Germline CDR1 is LGHNT and CDR2 is FRNRAP. This clonotype was counted between two and nine times. The antigen remains undetermined. TCRdb used MiXCR to reprocess the reads, holding one entry per CDR3 protein. The sample comprises about 920,000 distinct CDR3 sequences, around 29% of which are singletons, and over 13% rests with the top ten. This TCR was sampled from a human donor in good health (CMV status not recorded). Some clones in this sample may be carry-over from other donors' samples. This chain connects TRBV12-5 to TRBJ2-7; D ambiguous. The starting material was cultured CD8+ T cells from PBMCs, obtained from culture after CMV antigen stimulation. The CDR3 coding sequence is TGTGCTAGTGGTTTGGTAGGTAACGAGCAGTACTTC. Translation: CASGLVGNEQYF.